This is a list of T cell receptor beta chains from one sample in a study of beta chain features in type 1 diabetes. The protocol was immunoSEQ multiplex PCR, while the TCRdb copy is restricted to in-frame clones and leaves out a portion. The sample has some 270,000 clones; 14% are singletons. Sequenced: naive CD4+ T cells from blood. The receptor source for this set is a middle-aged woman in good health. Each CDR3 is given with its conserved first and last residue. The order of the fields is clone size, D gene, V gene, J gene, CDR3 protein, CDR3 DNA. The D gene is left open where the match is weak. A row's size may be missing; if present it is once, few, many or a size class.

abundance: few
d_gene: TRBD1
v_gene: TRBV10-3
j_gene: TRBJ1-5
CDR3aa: CAISESKQDRGPSNQPQHF
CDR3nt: TGTGCCATCAGTGAGTCGAAGCAGGACAGGGGGCCTAGCAATCAGCCCCAGCATTTT

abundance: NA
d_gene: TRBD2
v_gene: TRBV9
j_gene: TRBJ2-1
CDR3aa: CASSVLAGVLGSYNEQFF
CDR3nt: TGTGCCAGCAGCGTTCTAGCGGGGGTACTTGGGTCCTACAATGAGCAGTTCTTC

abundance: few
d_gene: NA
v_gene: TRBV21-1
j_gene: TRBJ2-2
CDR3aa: CASNTDRDNANTGELFF
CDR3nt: TGTGCCAGCAATACAGACAGGGATAACGCGAACACCGGGGAGCTGTTTTTT

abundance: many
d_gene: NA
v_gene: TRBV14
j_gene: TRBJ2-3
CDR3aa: CASSQPTTGVTQYF
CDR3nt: TGTGCCAGCAGCCAACCAACTACGGGAGTTACGCAGTATTTT

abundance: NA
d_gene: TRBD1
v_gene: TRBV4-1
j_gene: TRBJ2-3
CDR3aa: CASSPWDRGSTDTQYF
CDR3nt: TGCGCCAGCAGCCCCTGGGACAGGGGTAGCACAGATACGCAGTATTTT

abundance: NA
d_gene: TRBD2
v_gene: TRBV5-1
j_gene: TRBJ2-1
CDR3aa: CASGRTSGIDEQFF
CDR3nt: TGCGCCAGCGGCAGGACTAGCGGGATAGATGAGCAGTTCTTC

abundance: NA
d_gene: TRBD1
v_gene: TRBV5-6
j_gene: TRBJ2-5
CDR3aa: CASSVPTGMRETQYF
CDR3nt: TGTGCCAGCAGCGTACCGACAGGGATGAGGGAGACCCAGTACTTC

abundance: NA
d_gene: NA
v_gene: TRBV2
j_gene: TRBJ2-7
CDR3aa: CASKWQGSNYEQYF
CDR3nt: TGTGCCAGCAAGTGGCAGGGGAGCAACTACGAGCAGTACTTC

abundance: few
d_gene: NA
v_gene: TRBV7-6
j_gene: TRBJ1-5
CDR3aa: CASSEAPYQPQHF
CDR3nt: TGTGCCAGCAGCGAAGCCCCGTATCAGCCCCAGCATTTT

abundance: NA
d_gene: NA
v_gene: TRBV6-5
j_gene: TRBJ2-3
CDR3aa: CASSYSMGASTDTQYF
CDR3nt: TGTGCCAGCAGTTACTCAATGGGGGCTAGCACAGATACGCAGTATTTT

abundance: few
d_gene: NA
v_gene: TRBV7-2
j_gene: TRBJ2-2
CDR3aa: CASSRGGGPGAGELFF
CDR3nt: TGTGCCAGCAGCCGGGGCGGCGGCCCGGGGGCCGGGGAGCTGTTTTTT

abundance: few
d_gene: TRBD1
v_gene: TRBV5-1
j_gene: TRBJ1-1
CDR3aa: CASSFRPRGQVNTEAFF
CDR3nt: TGCGCCAGCAGCTTTCGGCCTCGTGGACAGGTGAACACTGAAGCTTTCTTT

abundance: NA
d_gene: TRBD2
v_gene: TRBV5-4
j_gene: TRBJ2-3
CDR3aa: CASSRGLASPSTDTQYF
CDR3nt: TGTGCCAGCAGCCGGGGACTAGCAAGCCCTAGCACAGATACGCAGTATTTT

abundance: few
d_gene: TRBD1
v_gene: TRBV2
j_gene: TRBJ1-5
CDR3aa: CASSETGWGNQPQHF
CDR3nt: TGTGCCAGCAGTGAGACAGGGTGGGGGAATCAGCCCCAGCATTTT

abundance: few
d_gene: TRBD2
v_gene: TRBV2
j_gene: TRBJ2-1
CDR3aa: CASNRLAGNEQFF
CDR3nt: TGTGCCAGCAATCGACTAGCGGGCAATGAGCAGTTCTTC

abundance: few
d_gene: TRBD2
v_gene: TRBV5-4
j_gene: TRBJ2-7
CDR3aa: CASSSERGTSYEQYF
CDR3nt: TGTGCCAGCAGCTCGGAGCGGGGGACATCCTACGAGCAGTACTTC

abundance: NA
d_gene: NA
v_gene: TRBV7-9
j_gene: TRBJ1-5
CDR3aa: CASSTQGGGNQPQHF
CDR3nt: TGTGCCAGCAGCACACAGGGTGGTGGCAATCAGCCCCAGCATTTT

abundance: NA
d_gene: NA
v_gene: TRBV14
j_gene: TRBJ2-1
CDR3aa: CASSQDPFRTEYSYNEQFF
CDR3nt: TGTGCCAGCAGCCAAGATCCTTTTAGAACAGAATACTCCTACAATGAGCAGTTCTTC

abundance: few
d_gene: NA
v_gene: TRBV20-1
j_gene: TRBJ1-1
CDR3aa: CSASKAGAFF
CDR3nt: TGCAGTGCTAGCAAGGCGGGAGCTTTCTTT

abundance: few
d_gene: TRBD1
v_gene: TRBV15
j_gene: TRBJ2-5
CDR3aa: CATSRSSGTGWETQYF
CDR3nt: TGTGCCACCAGCAGGAGCTCCGGGACAGGGTGGGAGACCCAGTACTTC

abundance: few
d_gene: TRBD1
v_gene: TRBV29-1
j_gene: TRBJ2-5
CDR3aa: CSVLRGQGETQYF
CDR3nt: TGCAGCGTATTGCGGGGACAGGGAGAGACCCAGTACTTC

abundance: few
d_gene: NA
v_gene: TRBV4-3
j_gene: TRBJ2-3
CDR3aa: CASSQDRAPGTDTQYF
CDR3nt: TGCGCCAGCAGCCAAGATCGGGCCCCGGGGACAGATACGCAGTATTTT

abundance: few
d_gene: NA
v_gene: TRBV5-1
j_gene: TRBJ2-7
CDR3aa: CASSLDGTHEQYF
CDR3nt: TGCGCCAGCAGCTTGGATGGCACCCACGAGCAGTACTTC

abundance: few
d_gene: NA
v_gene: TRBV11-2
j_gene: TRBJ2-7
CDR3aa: CASSLAGGDEQYF
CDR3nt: TGTGCCAGCAGCTTAGCGGGGGGCGACGAGCAGTACTTC

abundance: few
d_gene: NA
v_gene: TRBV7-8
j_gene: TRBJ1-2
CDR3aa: CASSLGHRLYGYTF
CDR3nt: TGTGCCAGCAGCTTGGGACACCGCCTCTATGGCTACACCTTC

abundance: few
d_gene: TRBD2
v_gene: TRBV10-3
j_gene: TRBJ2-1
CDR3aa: CAISGQEIAGALNEQFF
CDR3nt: TGTGCCATCAGTGGCCAGGAGATAGCGGGGGCTCTCAATGAGCAGTTCTTC

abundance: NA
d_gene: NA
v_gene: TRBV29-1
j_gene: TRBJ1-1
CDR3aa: CSVVLSGGPEAFF
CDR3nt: TGCAGCGTTGTCCTATCGGGGGGACCTGAAGCTTTCTTT

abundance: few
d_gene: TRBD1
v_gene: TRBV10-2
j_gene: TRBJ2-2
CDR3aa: CASSEVRGTGELFF
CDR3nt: TGCGCCAGCAGTGAAGTCAGGGGGACCGGGGAGCTGTTTTTT

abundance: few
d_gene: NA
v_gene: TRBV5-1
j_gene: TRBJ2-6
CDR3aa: CASSLLRSGANVLTF
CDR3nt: TGCGCCAGCAGCTTGCTCCGCTCTGGGGCCAACGTCCTGACTTTC

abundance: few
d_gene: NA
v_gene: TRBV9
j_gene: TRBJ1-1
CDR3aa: CASSVVRDTEAFF
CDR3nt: TGTGCCAGCAGCGTAGTTCGGGACACTGAAGCTTTCTTT

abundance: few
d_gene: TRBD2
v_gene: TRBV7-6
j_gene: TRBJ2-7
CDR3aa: CASSRGTTSYEQYF
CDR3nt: TGTGCCAGCAGCCGCGGGACTACCTCCTACGAGCAGTACTTC

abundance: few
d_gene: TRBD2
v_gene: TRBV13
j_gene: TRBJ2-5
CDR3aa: CASSQLGGQETQYF
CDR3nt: TGTGCCAGCAGCCAACTCGGGGGGCAAGAGACCCAGTACTTC

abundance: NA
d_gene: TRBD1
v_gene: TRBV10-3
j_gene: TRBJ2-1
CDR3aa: CAIRSDRGPGNEQFF
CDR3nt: TGTGCCATCAGATCGGACAGGGGGCCGGGCAATGAGCAGTTCTTC

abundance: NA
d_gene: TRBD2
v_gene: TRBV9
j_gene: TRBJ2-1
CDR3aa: CASSVVSGSYNEQFF
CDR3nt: TGTGCCAGCAGCGTAGTTAGCGGGTCATACAATGAGCAGTTCTTC

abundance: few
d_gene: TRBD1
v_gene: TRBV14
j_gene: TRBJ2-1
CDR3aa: CASRLGQGVSEQFF
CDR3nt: TGTGCCAGCAGACTGGGACAGGGGGTCAGTGAGCAGTTCTTC

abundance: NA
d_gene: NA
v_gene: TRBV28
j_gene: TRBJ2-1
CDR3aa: CASSFGQSKDEQFF
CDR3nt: TGTGCCAGCAGTTTTGGGCAGAGTAAGGATGAGCAGTTCTTC

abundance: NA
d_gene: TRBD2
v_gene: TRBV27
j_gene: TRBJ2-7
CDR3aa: CASTSGGREQYF
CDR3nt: TGTGCCAGCACTAGCGGAGGTCGGGAGCAGTACTTC

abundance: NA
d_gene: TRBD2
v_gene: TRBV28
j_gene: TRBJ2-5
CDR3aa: CASSPETSGGAQTQYF
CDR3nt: TGTGCCAGCAGTCCCGAGACTAGCGGGGGGGCGCAGACCCAGTACTTC

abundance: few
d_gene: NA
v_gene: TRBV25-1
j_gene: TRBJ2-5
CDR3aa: CASTTRDTYQETQYF
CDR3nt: TGTGCCAGCACCACCCGGGACACCTATCAAGAGACCCAGTACTTC

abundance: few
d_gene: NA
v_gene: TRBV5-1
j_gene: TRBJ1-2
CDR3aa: CASHSNFYGYTF
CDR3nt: TGCGCCAGCCACAGTAATTTCTATGGCTACACCTTC

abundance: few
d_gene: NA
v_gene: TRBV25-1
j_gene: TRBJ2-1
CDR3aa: CASSRMGGIRDEQFF
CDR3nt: TGTGCCAGCTCGAGGATGGGGGGAATTCGGGATGAGCAGTTCTTC

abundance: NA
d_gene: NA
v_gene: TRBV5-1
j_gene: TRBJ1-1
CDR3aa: CASSHGGATEAFF
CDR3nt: TGCGCCAGCAGCCATGGAGGGGCCACTGAAGCTTTCTTT

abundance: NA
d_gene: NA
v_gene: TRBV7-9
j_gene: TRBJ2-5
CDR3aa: CASEIEETQYF
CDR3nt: TGTGCCAGCGAAATAGAAGAGACCCAGTACTTC

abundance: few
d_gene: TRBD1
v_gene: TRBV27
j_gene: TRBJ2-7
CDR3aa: CASSSGQGRTYEQYF
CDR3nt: TGTGCCAGCAGTTCAGGACAGGGGAGGACCTACGAGCAGTACTTC